The T cell receptor beta chain described here comes from a study of T cell responses to AZD1222 COVID-19 vaccine. TCRdb's copy holds only in-frame clones and misses some; the assay was immunoSEQ multiplex PCR. The data show 120,000 or so clones, 70% to 90% seen once. The clonotype originates from an adult in good health. The material was peripheral blood, obtained on day 0 of AZD1222 vaccination.

The CDR3 DNA is TGTGCCAGCAGCTTAGGGGGGACAGCCCCTACGAACCCAGATACGCAGTATTTT. The encoded protein is CASSLGGTAPTNPDTQYF. The chain joins TRBV7-9 to TRBJ2-3; 7 bases agree with TRBD1. In germline, CDR1 is SEHNR, CDR2 FQNEAQ (reference sequence). This CDR3 is built from 18 residues. V gave up 1 base and J gave up 4 bases; unmatched junction bases: 14.